This T cell receptor beta chain was retrieved from a study of blood T cell repertoires in COVID-19. Clones were sequenced by immunoSEQ multiplex PCR, and TCRdb holds only the in-frame ones, with some missing. This sample carries roughly 160,000 clones, approximately 81% of them seen once, and the ten largest clones take around 6%. Everyone who took part was roughly 18 to 89 years old, and they came from about 23 US areas. The V gene's germline CDR1 is LGHDT and CDR2 YNNKEL (reference sequence). The CDR3 runs to 15 residues. The V and J ends lost 1 base and 0 bases respectively, with 9 bases between them. This clone is a singleton in its sample.

Source material: PBMCs or T cells enriched from blood (not recorded which). The sequence was obtained from a woman aged 40 to 55 with acute COVID-19. The V gene is TRBV3-1 (or the pseudogene TRBV3-2), the J gene TRBJ1-1; TRBD1 is a possible D gene (5 bases). CDR3 nucleotides: TGTGCCAGCAGCCAAGGCGGGGGGGTGAACACTGAAGCTTTCTTT. Its translation is CASSQGGGVNTEAFF.